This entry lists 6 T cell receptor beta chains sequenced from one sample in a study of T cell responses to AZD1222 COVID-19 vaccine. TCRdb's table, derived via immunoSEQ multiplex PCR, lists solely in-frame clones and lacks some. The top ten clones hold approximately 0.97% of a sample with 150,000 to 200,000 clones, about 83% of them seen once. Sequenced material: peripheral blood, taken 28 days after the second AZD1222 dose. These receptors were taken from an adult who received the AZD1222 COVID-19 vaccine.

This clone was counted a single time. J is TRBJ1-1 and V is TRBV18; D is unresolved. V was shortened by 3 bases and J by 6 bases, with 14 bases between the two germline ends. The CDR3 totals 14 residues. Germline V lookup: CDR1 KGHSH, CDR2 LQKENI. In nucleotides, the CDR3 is TGTGCCAGCTCACCTTCGTTGGATGTGGCTGAAGCTTTCTTT. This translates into CASSPSLDVAEAFF.

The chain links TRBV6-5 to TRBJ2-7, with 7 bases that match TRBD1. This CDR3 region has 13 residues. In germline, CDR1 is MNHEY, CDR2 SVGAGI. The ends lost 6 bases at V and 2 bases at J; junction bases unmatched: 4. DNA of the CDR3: TGTGCCAGCAGGGGGACAGCGACCTACGAGCAGTACTTC. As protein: CASRGTATYEQYF.

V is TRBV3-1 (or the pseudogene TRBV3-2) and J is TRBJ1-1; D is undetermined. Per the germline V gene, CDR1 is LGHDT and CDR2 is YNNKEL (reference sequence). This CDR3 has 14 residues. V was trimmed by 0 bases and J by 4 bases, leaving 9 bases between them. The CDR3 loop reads CASSQEFRGTEAFF. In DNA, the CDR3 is TGTGCCAGCAGCCAAGAGTTTCGCGGCACTGAAGCTTTCTTT.

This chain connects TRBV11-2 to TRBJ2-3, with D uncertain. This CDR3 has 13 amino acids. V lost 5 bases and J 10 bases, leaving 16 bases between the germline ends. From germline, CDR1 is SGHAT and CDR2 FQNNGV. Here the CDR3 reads CASSAIALRSQYF. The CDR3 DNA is TGTGCCAGCAGCGCAATAGCCCTTCGTTCGCAGTATTTT.

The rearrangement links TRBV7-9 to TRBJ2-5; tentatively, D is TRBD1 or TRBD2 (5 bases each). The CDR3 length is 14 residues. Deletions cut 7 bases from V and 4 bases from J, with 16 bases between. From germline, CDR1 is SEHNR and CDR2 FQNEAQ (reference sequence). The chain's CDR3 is CASTPGSGRETQYF. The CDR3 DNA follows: TGTGCCAGCACCCCGGGCTCGGGGCGAGAGACCCAGTACTTC.

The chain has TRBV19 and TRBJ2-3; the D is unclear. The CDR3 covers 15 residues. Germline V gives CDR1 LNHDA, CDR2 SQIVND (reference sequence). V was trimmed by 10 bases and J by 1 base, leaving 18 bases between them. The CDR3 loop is CATKFPATGTDTQYF. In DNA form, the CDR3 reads TGTGCCACCAAGTTCCCCGCCACAGGCACAGATACGCAGTATTTT. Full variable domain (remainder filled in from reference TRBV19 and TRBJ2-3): DGGITQSPKYLFRKEGQNVTLSCEQNLNHDAMYWYRQDPGQGLRLIYYSQIVNDFQKGDIAEGYSVSREKKESFPLTVTSAQKNPTAFYLCATKFPATGTDTQYFGPGTRLTVL.